These 24 T cell receptor beta chains were all obtained from the same sample, sequenced in a study of cytomegalovirus exposure and HLA in healthy donors. Profiling relied on immunoSEQ multiplex PCR, and the TCRdb table lists in-frame clones only, not all of them. Among roughly 270,000 clones, roughly 88% were seen once, and the ten largest hold approximately 0.9%. Sequenced: PBMCs. Receptors originate from a woman between 18 and 29 years old in good health and CMV-seronegative.

CDR3 nucleotides: TGTGCCAGCTCACCGGGGTGGGGCGCGGGGCCCTCCTACAATGAGCAGTTCTTC. This translates into CASSPGWGAGPSYNEQFF. The J gene is TRBJ2-1, the V gene TRBV18, with D possibly matching TRBD2 (6 bases). CDR3 size: 18 residues. Germline-derived CDR1 and CDR2 are KGHSH and LQKENI. Trimming removed 3 bases from V and 0 bases from J, with 18 bases in between.

This chain joins TRBV27 and TRBJ1-1; 9 nucleotides align to TRBD1. The CDR3 length is 16 residues. The V gene end was trimmed by 4 bases and the J gene end by 4 bases; junction bases not matched to a gene: 10. Germline assignment: CDR1 MNHEY and CDR2 SMNVEV (reference sequence). CDR3 sequence reads: CASSSLGQGMGTEAFF. CDR3 nucleotide sequence: TGTGCCAGCAGTTCTCTCGGACAGGGGATGGGCACTGAAGCTTTCTTT.

The chain combines TRBV10-3 with TRBJ2-1; D is undetermined. The V end was cut by 0 bases, the J end by 7 bases, with 4 bases between. The CDR3 sequence is 12 residues long. Germline CDR1 ENHRY, CDR2 SYGVKD. CDR3 amino acids: CAISESENEQFF. The CDR3 DNA follows: TGTGCCATCAGTGAGTCGGAGAATGAGCAGTTCTTC.

The chain employs TRBV28 and TRBJ2-4, with D perhaps matching TRBD2 (5 bases). Germline V gene lookup returns CDR1 MDHEN and CDR2 SYDVKM. V lost 5 bases and J lost 6, with 23 bases in between. This CDR3 has 17 amino acids. The CDR3 bases are TGTGCCAGCAGTCCCCGGGATAGCACCCTACGGGGAAACATTCAGTACTTC. Its translation: CASSPRDSTLRGNIQYF.

Written as DNA, the CDR3 is TGTGCCAGCAGGGGCAGGGGGCAGCTTAGGTACGAGCAGTACTTC. It is translated as CASRGRGQLRYEQYF. This rearrangement joins TRBV28 to TRBJ2-7, with TRBD1 matching 8 bases. CDR1 MDHEN and CDR2 SYDVKM come from the germline V gene. The length of the CDR3 is 15 residues. The V and J ends lost 6 bases and 4 bases, in that order; junction bases with no gene match: 11.

The V call is TRBV27, the J call TRBJ1-1, with a tentative D call TRBD1 (6 bases). The germline CDR1 and CDR2 sequences are MNHEY and SMNVEV (reference sequence). This CDR3 has 15 amino acids. The germline V and J ends were trimmed by 6 bases and 0 bases, with 14 bases remaining between them. CDR3 in DNA: TGTGCCAGCAGATGGACAGCTACCATGAACACTGAAGCTTTCTTT. Its translation is CASRWTATMNTEAFF.

The CDR3 reads CATSPRSPYEQYF. In DNA, the CDR3 is TGTGCCACCAGCCCCCGGTCTCCCTACGAGCAGTACTTC. The rearrangement uses TRBV15 and TRBJ2-7; D is unclear. Trimming pared 5 bases from V and 2 bases from J, leaving 10 bases between. From germline, CDR1 is LNHNV and CDR2 YYDKDF (reference sequence). The CDR3 covers 13 residues.

V is TRBV29-1 and J is TRBJ2-3; tentatively, D is TRBD2 (5 bases). V was trimmed by 3 bases and J by 4 bases, leaving 17 bases between them. CDR1 is SQVTM and CDR2 is ANQGSEA in the germline V gene. The CDR3 consists of 15 residues. The chain's CDR3 is CSVDGSRGPPDTQYF. For the CDR3, the DNA is TGCAGCGTTGACGGATCTAGAGGGCCTCCAGATACGCAGTATTTT.

The CDR3 is CASEKTGFNYGYTF. Written as DNA, the CDR3 is TGTGCCAGCGAAAAAACAGGGTTTAACTATGGCTACACCTTC. The chain links TRBV7-2 to TRBJ1-2; a weak D match, TRBD1 (6 bases). This CDR3 comprises 14 residues. V was pared by 8 bases and J by 1 base, with 14 bases between. Germline CDR1 reads SGHTA; CDR2 reads FQGNSA.

The chain couples TRBV4-3 to TRBJ1-2; D perhaps matches TRBD1 (5 bases). The CDR3 sequence is 16 residues long. Germline V gives CDR1 LGHNA, CDR2 YSLEER. V shed 0 bases and J shed 2 bases, with 13 bases lying between them. CDR3 DNA: TGCGCCAGCAGCCAAGAATCGGGGGTCCGGAACTATGGCTACACCTTC. Translated, it gives CASSQESGVRNYGYTF.

This sequence joins TRBV21-1 and TRBJ2-7; TRBD2, the table's D call, was not compared with the DNA. TRBV21-1 is noted as a pseudogene. This CDR3 region has 15 residues. CDR3 amino acids: CASSNWEDKTYEQYF. CDR3 sequence (DNA): TGTGCCAGCAGCAATTGGGAGGACAAGACCTACGAGCAGTACTTC.

The chain carries TRBV19 and TRBJ1-5; 9 nucleotides match TRBD1. Germline-derived CDR1 and CDR2 are LNHDA and SQIVND (reference sequence). Trimming removed 4 bases from V and 5 bases from J; junction bases left unmatched: 9. The CDR3 spans 16 residues. DNA for the CDR3: TGTGCCAGTAGTAGCCTGGGACAGGGTCGGGATCAGCCCCAGCATTTT. The encoded protein is CASSSLGQGRDQPQHF.

The V and J genes are TRBV5-1 and TRBJ2-2, with 11 bases aligning to TRBD2. There are 15 residues in the CDR3. The V segment lost 2 bases and the J segment 6 bases; nucleotides outside the gene matches: 3. Germline loops: CDR1 SGHRS, CDR2 YFSETQ. CDR3 coding DNA: TGCGCCAGCAGCTTCGAACTAGCGGGAGCCGGGGAGCTGTTTTTT. Its translation: CASSFELAGAGELFF.

The chain uses TRBV2 and TRBJ1-5, with D perhaps TRBD1 (6 bases). Trimming cost V 9 bases and J 3 bases, with 9 bases left between them. Germline-derived CDR1 and CDR2 are SNHLY and FYNNEI. The CDR3 length is 12 residues. The CDR3 nucleotides are TGTGCCAGTGGACAGCTCAATCAGCCCCAGCATTTT. Protein: CASGQLNQPQHF.

The chain has TRBV9 and TRBJ1-4; D remains ambiguous. V was shortened by 7 bases and J by 5 bases, with 18 bases between the two germline ends. Germline CDR1 is SGDLS and CDR2 is YYNGEE. CDR3 length: 15 amino acids. CDR3 protein: CASGTDPRGNEKLFF. CDR3 coding DNA: TGTGCCAGCGGCACTGACCCCCGGGGAAATGAAAAACTGTTTTTT.

The V gene is TRBV28, the J gene TRBJ2-1, with TRBD1 matching 9 bases. The CDR3 spans 13 residues. With 6 bases clipped from V and 13 bases from J, the junction kept 10 bases outside the gene matches. Germline lookup yields CDR1 MDHEN and CDR2 SYDVKM. In nucleotides, the CDR3 is TGTGCCAGCAGGATTACAGGGGGCTCGGGCCAGTTCTTC. Protein product: CASRITGGSGQFF. The whole variable domain, remainder taken from reference TRBV28 and TRBJ2-1, is DVKVTQSSRYLVKRTGEKVFLECVQDMDHENMFWYRQDPGLGLRLIYFSYDVKMKEKGDIPEGYSVSREKKERFSLILESASTNQTSMYLCASRITGGSGQFFGPGTRLTVL.

This chain links TRBV5-6 with TRBJ2-2; D ambiguous. Trimming took off 4 bases at V and 6 bases at J, with 7 bases between the two ends. Germline V gives CDR1 SGHDT, CDR2 YYEEEE. The CDR3 consists of 12 residues. CDR3 in DNA: TGTGCCAGCAGCCCGTTCCCCGGGGAGCTGTTTTTT. Its translation is CASSPFPGELFF.

The chain combines TRBV30 with TRBJ2-1; D ambiguous. Trimming took off 5 bases at V and 3 bases at J, with 5 bases between the two ends. CDR3 length equals 11 residues. Per the germline V gene, CDR1 is GTSNPN and CDR2 is SVGIG (reference sequence). The DNA for the CDR3 is TGTGCCTGGGGCCTCTACAATGAGCAGTTCTTC. Residues: CAWGLYNEQFF.

The chain links TRBV7-2 to TRBJ1-1; 7 nucleotides agree with TRBD1. This CDR3 has 15 amino acids. V shed 5 bases and J 1 base; nucleotides not matched to a gene: 7. Germline CDR1 is SGHTA and CDR2 is FQGNSA. The CDR3 spells CASSRRQGQNTEAFF. CDR3 in DNA: TGTGCCAGCAGCCGACGACAGGGACAGAACACTGAAGCTTTCTTT.

V gene TRBV11-2 combines with J gene TRBJ2-7, with 7 nucleotides matching TRBD2. This CDR3 is 15 amino acids long. Germline lookup yields CDR1 SGHAT and CDR2 FQNNGV. Germline trimming cut 4 bases from V and 3 bases from J; bases unmatched to any gene: 9. As DNA, the CDR3 is TGTGCCAGCAGCTCCAGTTACGCGGGGGTCTACGAGCAGTACTTC. Translated, it gives CASSSSYAGVYEQYF.

J is TRBJ2-2 and V is TRBV13; D is uncertain. V lost 5 bases and J lost 1, with 11 bases in between. The germline V gene has CDR1 PRHDT and CDR2 FYEKMQ (reference sequence). The CDR3 is 15 amino acids. CDR3 sequence (DNA): TGTGCCAGCAGCCCCACTACAAAGAACACCGGGGAGCTGTTTTTT. Amino acids: CASSPTTKNTGELFF.

V gene TRBV4-2 combines with J gene TRBJ1-3; D not resolved. Trimming removed 0 bases at V and 0 bases at J, with 6 bases between. This CDR3 is built from 15 residues. Germline-derived CDR1 and CDR2 are LGHNA and YNFKEQ. The CDR3 here is CASSQERSSGNTIYF. The CDR3 bases are TGTGCCAGCAGCCAAGAACGCAGCTCTGGAAACACCATATATTTT.

The gene calls are TRBV7-3 and TRBJ2-1; TRBD1 matches 7 bases. The germline CDR1 and CDR2 sequences are SGHTA and FQGTGA. This CDR3 has 14 amino acids. The trim removed 5 bases at V and 7 bases at J, leaving 8 bases unmatched. The DNA for the CDR3 is TGTGCCAGCAGCCCTCGGGACAGTAGGAATGAGCAGTTCTTC. Amino acid sequence: CASSPRDSRNEQFF.

This chain uses TRBV5-1 with TRBJ2-5; 7 bases are a match to TRBD2. V was clipped by 4 bases and J by 1 base; unmatched bases: 7. This CDR3 is built from 15 residues. From germline, CDR1 is SGHRS and CDR2 YFSETQ. The DNA of the CDR3 is TGCGCCAGCAGCGTCCAGACTAGCAGCCAAGAGACCCAGTACTTC. Translation gives CASSVQTSSQETQYF.